Shown below are 9 T cell receptor beta chains from a single sample sequenced in a study of T cell responses to AZD1222 COVID-19 vaccine. Repertoires were generated with immunoSEQ multiplex PCR, while TCRdb's copy carries only in-frame clones and drops some. The data show over 60,000 clones, around 86% seen once. The input for sequencing was peripheral blood, taken on day 0 of AZD1222 vaccination. The receptors derive from an adult in good health.

V is TRBV10-3 and J is TRBJ2-5; 7 bases align to TRBD1. Trimming removed 4 bases from V and 0 bases from J; junction bases left unmatched: 2. Germline lookup yields CDR1 ENHRY and CDR2 SYGVKD. The CDR3 extends over 14 amino acids. The CDR3, as DNA: TGTGCCATCAGTGCCGGGACAGACCAAGAGACCCAGTACTTC. Translation gives CAISAGTDQETQYF.

This chain links TRBV6-5 with TRBJ1-3; possibly TRBD1 for D (5 bases). CDR3 length: 12 amino acids. Trimming shortened V by 9 bases and J by 0 bases, and 6 bases separated the two germline ends. CDR1 and CDR2 from the germline V gene are MNHEY and SVGAGI. CDR3 amino acids: CARGPSGNTIYF. The CDR3 DNA reads TGTGCCAGGGGACCCTCTGGAAACACCATATATTTT.

The rearrangement joins TRBV15 to TRBJ2-3; TRBD2 is a possible D gene (7 bases). CDR1 LNHNV and CDR2 YYDKDF come from the germline V gene (reference sequence). The V and J ends lost 5 bases and 0 bases respectively, with 12 bases between them. This CDR3 has 15 amino acids. CDR3 residues: CATSSAGASTDTQYF. The CDR3 DNA sequence: TGTGCCACCAGCTCCGCGGGGGCTAGCACAGATACGCAGTATTTT.

The chain has TRBV6-5 and TRBJ2-2; unclear D gene. V lost 2 bases and J lost 3, with 7 bases in between. The germline V gene encodes CDR1 MNHEY and CDR2 SVGAGI. The CDR3 consists of 14 residues. The CDR3 nucleotides are TGTGCCAGCAGTTACAGACCGGACACCGGGGAGCTGTTTTTT. Translating it yields CASSYRPDTGELFF.

V gene TRBV3-1 (or the pseudogene TRBV3-2) combines with J gene TRBJ2-1; 10 bases match TRBD2. Germline V CDR1 and CDR2: LGHDT, YNNKEL (reference sequence). The CDR3 is 16 amino acids. The V segment lost 4 bases and the J segment 9 bases; nucleotides outside the gene matches: 12. This chain's CDR3 is CASSPTWSGGAGEQFF. In DNA form, the CDR3 reads TGTGCCAGCAGCCCGACGTGGAGCGGGGGGGCCGGTGAGCAGTTCTTC.

The chain uses TRBV5-5 and TRBJ1-2; D gene uncertain. There are 11 residues in the CDR3. Germline CDR1 and CDR2: SGHKS and YYEKEE (reference sequence). Trimming pared 2 bases from V and 5 bases from J, leaving 4 bases between. The CDR3 nucleotides are TGTGCCAGCAGCTTTAGATATGGCTACACCTTC. Translated, it gives CASSFRYGYTF.

The rearrangement links TRBV19 to TRBJ1-5, with 8 nucleotides matching TRBD1. With V trimmed by 2 bases and J by 4 bases, 4 bases remained unmatched. Germline loops: CDR1 LNHDA, CDR2 SQIVND (reference sequence). CDR3 length: 15 amino acids. Here the CDR3 DNA reads TGTGCCAGTAGTATAATAACAGGGGGAAATCAGCCCCAGCATTTT. Amino acid sequence: CASSIITGGNQPQHF.

This clone is a singleton in its sample. The V and J genes are TRBV7-8 and TRBJ2-1; TRBD2 matches at 8 bases. Germline V gives CDR1 SGHVS, CDR2 FQNEAQ. CDR3 length: 15 residues. The J segment lost 8 bases and the V segment lost 1 base, leaving 7 bases of the junction unmatched. The CDR3 DNA reads as TGTGCCAGCAGCTTAGGCACGGGGGGGGCCTATGAGCAGTTCTTC. Translating gives CASSLGTGGAYEQFF.

The chain is built from TRBV27 and TRBJ1-5; tentative D call: TRBD1 (6 bases). V gave up 2 bases and J gave up 5 bases, with 13 bases separating them. This CDR3 comprises 15 residues. Germline CDR1 is MNHEY and CDR2 is SMNVEV (reference sequence). The CDR3 loop is CASSLRPGADQPQHF. For the CDR3, the DNA is TGTGCCAGCAGTTTACGACCGGGGGCCGATCAGCCCCAGCATTTT.